These 14 T cell receptor beta chains were all obtained from the same sample, sequenced in a study of T-cell reconstitution after alpha-beta-depleted transplantation in children. Construction of the TCRbeta library involved unique molecular identifiers. TCRdb analysed the PCR reads with MiXCR anew, one entry per CDR3 protein. Seen here are a few hundred thousand distinct CDR3 sequences, 10% observed once, and the top ten hold around 7.5%. Material: PBMCs, obtained before TCRalphabeta/CD19-depleted stem cell transplant. The receptors stem from a boy under two years old with acute myeloid leukemia, due to receive a stem cell transplant.

V usage is TRBV27 and J usage is TRBJ1-1; 8 positions match TRBD1. This CDR3 has 15 residues. Germline V gene lookup returns CDR1 MNHEY and CDR2 SMNVEV (reference sequence). Trimming cost V 4 bases and J 1 base; bases outside gene matches: 5. The CDR3 DNA reads TGTGCCAGCAGTTCCTATGACAGGGGGAACACTGAAGCTTTCTTT. Its protein is CASSSYDRGNTEAFF.

This clonotype was detected a few times. V gene TRBV11-2 combines with J gene TRBJ2-5, with D hard to call. CDR1 SGHAT and CDR2 FQNNGV come from the germline V gene. The CDR3 covers 13 residues. V was cut by 5 bases and J by 0 bases, with 7 bases left in between. Here the CDR3 reads CASSPRYQETQYF. The CDR3 nucleotides are TGTGCCAGCAGCCCGAGATACCAAGAGACCCAGTACTTC.

V and J are TRBV5-1 and TRBJ2-5; no definite D call. The germline CDR1 and CDR2 sequences are SGHRS and YFSETQ. The CDR3 spans 14 residues. V lost 4 bases, J lost 1 base, and 11 bases lay in between. CDR3 sequence (DNA): TGCGCCAGCAGCCCCCGGCGGATCCAAGAGACCCAGTACTTC. As protein: CASSPRRIQETQYF.

Ten or more counts support this clonotype. The chain carries TRBV5-1 and TRBJ1-1; 7 bases are a match to TRBD1. Germline CDR1 is SGHRS and CDR2 is YFSETQ. V lost 9 bases to trimming and J lost 7 bases; unmatched junction nucleotides: 6. The CDR3 length is 11 residues. The CDR3 loop is CATLQGNEAFF. CDR3 nucleotide sequence: TGCGCCACCCTACAGGGGAATGAAGCTTTCTTT.

This clonotype occurred a few times. This rearrangement joins TRBV20-1 to TRBJ2-1; 8 positions match TRBD1. CDR3 size: 19 residues. V lost 0 bases and J lost 4; bases outside the gene matches: 17. Per germline, CDR1 DFQATT and CDR2 SNEGSKA (reference sequence). The CDR3 sequence: CSARDRGQGIGLGYNEQFF. CDR3 sequence (DNA): TGCAGTGCTAGAGATCGAGGACAGGGAATTGGGCTGGGGTACAATGAGCAGTTCTTC.

The V gene is TRBV28, the J gene TRBJ2-1, with a possible D match to TRBD1 (7 bases). The germline CDR1 and CDR2 sequences are MDHEN and SYDVKM. V was cut by 7 bases and J by 6 bases, with 22 bases left in between. The CDR3 length is 16 residues. CDR3 sequence: CASNYRGTEGANEQFF. Written as DNA, the CDR3 is TGTGCCAGCAACTATCGGGGGACAGAGGGGGCCAATGAGCAGTTCTTC.

This clonotype was counted at least ten times. The chain employs TRBV12-3 or TRBV12-4 and TRBJ1-2; D is unclear. The CDR3 totals 14 residues. V shed 2 bases and J shed 4 bases, with 11 bases lying between them. CDR3: CASSLLGVGYGYTF. CDR3 sequence (DNA): TGTGCCAGCAGTTTATTGGGAGTGGGCTATGGCTACACCTTC.

The chain uses TRBV6-5 and TRBJ2-7; D is uncertain. Per the germline V gene, CDR1 is MNHEY and CDR2 is SVGAGI. V shed 0 bases and J shed 1 base, with 7 bases lying between them. CDR3 length: 14 residues. The chain's CDR3 is CASSYSGESYEQYF. The CDR3 DNA sequence: TGTGCCAGCAGTTACTCAGGAGAGTCCTACGAGCAGTACTTC.

This clonotype was seen more than once but under ten times. The CDR3 loop is CSVLGSAKETQYF. For the CDR3, the DNA is TGCAGCGTCCTAGGATCGGCTAAGGAGACCCAGTACTTC. The rearrangement joins TRBV29-1 to TRBJ2-5; D unclear. CDR3 length equals 13 residues. Trimming stripped 6 bases from V and 5 bases from J, with 16 bases between. Germline V lookup: CDR1 SQVTM, CDR2 ANQGSEA.

On this clonotype: This may be a read error, as it is one base from a much larger clone. V is TRBV10-3 and J is TRBJ2-1; maybe TRBD2 (6 bases). Trimming removed 8 bases from V and 3 bases from J, with 14 bases in between. Per germline, CDR1 ENHRY and CDR2 SYGVKD. The CDR3 is made up of 14 amino acids. The CDR3 region is CAIGGINGYNEQFF. DNA of the CDR3: TGTGCCATCGGAGGGATCAACGGCTACAATGAGCAGTTCTTC.

The rearrangement links TRBV28 to TRBJ1-5; maybe TRBD1 (5 bases). The CDR3 spans 15 residues. Trimming cost V 5 bases and J 11 bases, with 22 bases left between them. The germline gives CDR1 MDHEN, CDR2 SYDVKM. This CDR3 is CASSTGSSRGGAQHF. The CDR3 bases are TGTGCCAGCAGTACCGGGTCTTCCCGTGGGGGGGCCCAGCATTTT. The full variable domain, completed using reference TRBV28 and TRBJ1-5, is DVKVTQSSRYLVKRTGEKVFLECVQDMDHENMFWYRQDPGLGLRLIYFSYDVKMKEKGDIPEGYSVSREKKERFSLILESASTNQTSMYLCASSTGSSRGGAQHFGDGTRLSIL.

This chain uses TRBV30 with TRBJ2-3; 7 positions agree with TRBD2. V lost 0 bases and J lost 6; bases outside the gene matches: 6. CDR3 length: 14 residues. Looked up from germline, CDR1 is GTSNPN and CDR2 is SVGIG (reference sequence). In nucleotides, the CDR3 is TGTGCCTGGAGTGTACCACGGGAGGCTGATACGCAGTATTTT. Protein: CAWSVPREADTQYF.

On this clonotype: A read error is possible here, since a much larger clone lies one base away. V usage is TRBV6-1 and J usage is TRBJ1-3, with a tentative D call TRBD1 (6 bases). Germline lookup yields CDR1 MNHNS and CDR2 SASEGT. CDR3 length equals 16 residues. Trimming shortened V by 6 bases and J by 0 bases, and 15 bases separated the two germline ends. As DNA, the CDR3 is TGTGCCAGCAGGATATCGGGACACTCCTCTGGAAACACCATATATTTT. Residues: CASRISGHSSGNTIYF.

This clonotype was observed many times. V usage is TRBV4-3 and J usage is TRBJ2-1; 10 nucleotides line up with TRBD2. Germline CDR1 and CDR2: LGHNA and YSLEER. V lost 4 bases to trimming and J lost 7 bases; unmatched junction nucleotides: 7. The CDR3 is 15 residues long. This CDR3 reads CASSPPGLARNEQFF. For the CDR3, the DNA is TGCGCCAGCAGCCCCCCGGGACTAGCGAGAAATGAGCAGTTCTTC.